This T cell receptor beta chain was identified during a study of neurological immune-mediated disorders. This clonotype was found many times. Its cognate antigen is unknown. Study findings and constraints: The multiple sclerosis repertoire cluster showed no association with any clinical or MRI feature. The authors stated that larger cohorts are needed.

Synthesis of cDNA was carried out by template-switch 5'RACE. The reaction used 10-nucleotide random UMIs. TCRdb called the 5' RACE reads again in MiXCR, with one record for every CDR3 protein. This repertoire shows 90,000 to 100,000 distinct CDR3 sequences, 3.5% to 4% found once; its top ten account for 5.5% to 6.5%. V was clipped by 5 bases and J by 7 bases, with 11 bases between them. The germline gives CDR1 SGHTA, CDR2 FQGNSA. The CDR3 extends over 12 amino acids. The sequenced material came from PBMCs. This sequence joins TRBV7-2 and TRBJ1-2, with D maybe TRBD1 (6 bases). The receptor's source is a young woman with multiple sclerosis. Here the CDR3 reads CASSPGGPGYTF. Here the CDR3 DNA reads TGTGCCAGCAGCCCCGGGGGGCCTGGCTACACCTTC.